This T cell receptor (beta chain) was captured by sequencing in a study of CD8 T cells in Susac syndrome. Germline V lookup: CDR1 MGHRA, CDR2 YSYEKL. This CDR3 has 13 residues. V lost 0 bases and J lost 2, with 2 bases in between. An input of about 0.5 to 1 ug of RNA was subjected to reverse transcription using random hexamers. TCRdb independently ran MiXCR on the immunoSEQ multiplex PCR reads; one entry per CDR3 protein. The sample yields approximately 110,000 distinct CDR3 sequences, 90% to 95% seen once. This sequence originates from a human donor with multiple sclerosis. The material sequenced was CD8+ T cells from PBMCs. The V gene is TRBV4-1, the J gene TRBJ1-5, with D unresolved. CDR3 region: CASSQDRNQPQHF. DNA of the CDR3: TGCGCCAGCAGCCAAGATCGCAATCAGCCCCAGCATTTT.